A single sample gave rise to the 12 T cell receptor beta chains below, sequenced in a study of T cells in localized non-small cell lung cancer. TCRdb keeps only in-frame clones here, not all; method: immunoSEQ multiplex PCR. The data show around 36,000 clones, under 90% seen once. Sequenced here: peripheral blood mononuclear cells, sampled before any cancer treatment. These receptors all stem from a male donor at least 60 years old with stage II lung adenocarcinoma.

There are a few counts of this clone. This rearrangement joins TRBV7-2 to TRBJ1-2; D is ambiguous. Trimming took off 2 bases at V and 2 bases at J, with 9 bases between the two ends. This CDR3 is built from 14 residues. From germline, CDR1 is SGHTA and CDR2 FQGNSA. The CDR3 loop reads CASSLYGPNYGYTF. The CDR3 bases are TGTGCCAGCAGCTTATACGGTCCGAACTATGGCTACACCTTC.

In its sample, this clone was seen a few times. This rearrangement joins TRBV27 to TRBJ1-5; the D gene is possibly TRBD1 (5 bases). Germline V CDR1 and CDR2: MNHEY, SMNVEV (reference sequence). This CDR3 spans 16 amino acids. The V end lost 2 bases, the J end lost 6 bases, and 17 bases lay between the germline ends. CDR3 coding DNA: TGTGCCAGCAGTTTAGGGGGAAAAGGGGCGCGTCAGCCCCAGCATTTT. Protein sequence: CASSLGGKGARQPQHF.

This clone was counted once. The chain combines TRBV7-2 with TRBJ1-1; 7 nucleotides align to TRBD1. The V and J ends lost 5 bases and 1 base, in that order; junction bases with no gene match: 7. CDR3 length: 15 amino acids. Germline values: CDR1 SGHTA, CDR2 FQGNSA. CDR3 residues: CASSPRRQGNTEAFF. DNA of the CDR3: TGTGCCAGCAGCCCTCGGAGACAGGGGAACACTGAAGCTTTCTTT.

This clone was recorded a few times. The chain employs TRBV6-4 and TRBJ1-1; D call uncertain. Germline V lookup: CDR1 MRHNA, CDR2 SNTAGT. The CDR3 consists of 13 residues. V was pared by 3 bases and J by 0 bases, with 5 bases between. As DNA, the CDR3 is TGTGCCAGCAGTGAAACGGTGAACACTGAAGCTTTCTTT. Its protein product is CASSETVNTEAFF.

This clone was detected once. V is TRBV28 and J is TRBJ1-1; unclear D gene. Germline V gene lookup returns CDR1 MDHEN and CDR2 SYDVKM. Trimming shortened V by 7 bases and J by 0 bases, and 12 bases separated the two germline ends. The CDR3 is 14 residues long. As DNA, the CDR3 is TGTGCCAGCACCAGGTTCGATATGAACACTGAAGCTTTCTTT. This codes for CASTRFDMNTEAFF.

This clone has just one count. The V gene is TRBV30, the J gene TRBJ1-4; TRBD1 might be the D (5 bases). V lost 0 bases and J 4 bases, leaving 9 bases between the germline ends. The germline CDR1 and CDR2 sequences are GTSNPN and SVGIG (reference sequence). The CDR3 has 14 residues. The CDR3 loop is CAWSVKGLNEKLFF. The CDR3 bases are TGTGCCTGGAGTGTGAAGGGGCTTAATGAAAAACTGTTTTTT.

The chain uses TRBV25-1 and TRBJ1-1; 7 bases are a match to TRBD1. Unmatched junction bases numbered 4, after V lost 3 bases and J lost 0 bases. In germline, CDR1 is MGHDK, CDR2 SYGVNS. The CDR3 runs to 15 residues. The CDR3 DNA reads TGTGCCAGCAGTGAGGGACAGATTATGAACACTGAAGCTTTCTTT. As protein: CASSEGQIMNTEAFF.

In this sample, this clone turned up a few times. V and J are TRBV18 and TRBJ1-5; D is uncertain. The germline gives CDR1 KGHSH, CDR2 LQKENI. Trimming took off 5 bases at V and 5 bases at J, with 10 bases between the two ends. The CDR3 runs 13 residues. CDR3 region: CASSNGRDQPQHF. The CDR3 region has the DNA TGTGCCAGCTCAAATGGTAGGGATCAGCCCCAGCATTTT.

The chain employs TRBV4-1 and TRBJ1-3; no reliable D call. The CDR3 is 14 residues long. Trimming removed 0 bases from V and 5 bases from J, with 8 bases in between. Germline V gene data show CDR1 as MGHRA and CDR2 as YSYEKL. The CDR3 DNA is TGCGCCAGCAGCCAAGATCAGGAGCGAAACACCATATATTTT. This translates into CASSQDQERNTIYF.

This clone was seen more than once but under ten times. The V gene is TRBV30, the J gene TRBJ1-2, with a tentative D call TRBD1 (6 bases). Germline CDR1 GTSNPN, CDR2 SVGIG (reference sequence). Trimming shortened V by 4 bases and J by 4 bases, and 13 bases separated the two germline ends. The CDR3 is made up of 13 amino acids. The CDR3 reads CAWTRGSSYGYTF. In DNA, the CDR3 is TGTGCCTGGACGAGGGGGTCTTCCTATGGCTACACCTTC.

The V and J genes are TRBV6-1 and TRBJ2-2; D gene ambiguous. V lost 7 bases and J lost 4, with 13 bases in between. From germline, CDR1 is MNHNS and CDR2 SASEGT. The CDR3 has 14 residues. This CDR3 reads CASTGGRRTGELFF. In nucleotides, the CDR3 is TGTGCCAGCACCGGCGGCAGACGCACCGGGGAGCTGTTTTTT.

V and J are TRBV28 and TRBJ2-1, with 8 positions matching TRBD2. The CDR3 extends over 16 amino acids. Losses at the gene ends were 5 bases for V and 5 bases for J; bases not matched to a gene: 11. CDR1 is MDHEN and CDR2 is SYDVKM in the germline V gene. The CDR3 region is CASSTRGSGKDNEQFF. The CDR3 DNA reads TGTGCCAGCAGTACCCGGGGTAGCGGGAAGGACAATGAGCAGTTCTTC.